Following are 16 T cell receptor beta chains from one sample sequenced in a study of patients and donors after allogeneic stem cell transplantation. TCRdb ran MiXCR on the RT-PCR reads and lists one entry per CDR3 protein. Of about 200,000 distinct CDR3 sequences in the sample, 38% are singletons; the top ten hold 9.5% to 13%. The sequencing sample was made of blood, either unsorted or a sorted T cell fraction (not recorded which). These receptors were taken from a human donor who was either an allogeneic HSCT recipient or a stem cell or donor lymphocyte infusion donor (not recorded which). It is not recorded whose cells these are; they may come from a transplant donor.

This chain joins TRBV3-1 and TRBJ2-7; weak D call: TRBD2 (5 bases). V dropped 4 bases and J dropped 2 bases, with 9 bases sitting between them. CDR3 length: 13 residues. Germline CDR1 and CDR2: LGHDT and YNNKEL (reference sequence). CDR3 sequence (DNA): TGTGCCAGCAGCCTTGAGGGCCCCTACGAGCAGTACTTC. This encodes CASSLEGPYEQYF.

A few counts support this clonotype. This sequence joins TRBV28 and TRBJ1-2; the D is unclear. Between the trimmed V and J ends, which lost 5 bases and 2 bases, there was a span of 6 bases. The CDR3 has 12 residues. CDR1 and CDR2 (germline): MDHEN, SYDVKM. CDR3: CASSEVNYGYTF. For the CDR3, the DNA is TGTGCCAGCAGTGAGGTCAACTATGGCTACACCTTC.

This clonotype was observed a few times. This sequence joins TRBV27 and TRBJ1-2; no definite D call. Trimming pared 5 bases from V and 4 bases from J, leaving 11 bases between. CDR3 length equals 13 residues. Germline CDR1 reads MNHEY; CDR2 reads SMNVEV (reference sequence). The CDR3 DNA sequence: TGTGCCAGCAGTCCTCACCGGACCTATGGCTACACCTTC. Amino acids: CASSPHRTYGYTF.

This clonotype appeared a few times. The chain carries TRBV12-3 or TRBV12-4 and TRBJ1-2; 7 positions agree with TRBD1. The CDR3 sequence is 13 residues long. With 6 bases clipped from V and 1 base from J, the junction kept 2 bases outside the gene matches. The CDR3 loop reads CASRDRVNYGYTF. CDR3 bases: TGTGCCAGCAGAGACAGGGTTAACTATGGCTACACCTTC.

The V gene is TRBV28, the J gene TRBJ2-4; the match to TRBD1 covers 8 bases. Per the germline V gene, CDR1 is MDHEN and CDR2 is SYDVKM. Germline trimming cut 7 bases from V and 1 base from J; bases unmatched to any gene: 15. This CDR3 region has 18 residues. In DNA, the CDR3 is TGTGCCAGCACAAAGGAGGACAGGGTTGGTTGGGCCAAAAACATTCAGTACTTC. It translates to CASTKEDRVGWAKNIQYF.

The chain combines TRBV4-1 with TRBJ2-2, with a weak D call TRBD1 (6 bases). Germline lookup yields CDR1 MGHRA and CDR2 YSYEKL. CDR3 size: 15 residues. The ends were cut back, 4 bases at V and 5 bases at J, with 14 bases in the middle. The chain's CDR3 is CASSRRQEGTGELFF. As DNA, the CDR3 is TGCGCCAGCAGCCGCCGACAGGAAGGGACCGGGGAGCTGTTTTTT.

A remark on this clonotype: The junction departs from the called germline gene at one end, perhaps through a read error. J is TRBJ1-3 and V is TRBV4-3; no firm D call. Looked up from germline, CDR1 is LGHNA and CDR2 is YSLEER. The CDR3 totals 9 residues. The CDR3 DNA reads as TGCGCCAGCAGCCAAGATATGGGTTTT. Amino acids: CASSQDMGF.

The CDR3 is CASSQDWTSGGDTQYF. The CDR3 nucleotides read TGCGCCAGCAGCCAAGATTGGACTAGCGGCGGAGATACGCAGTATTTT. The chain links TRBV4-1 to TRBJ2-3; TRBD2 aligns across 10 bases. Germline values: CDR1 MGHRA, CDR2 YSYEKL. This CDR3 is 16 amino acids long. Germline trimming cut 0 bases from V and 5 bases from J; bases unmatched to any gene: 5.

This clonotype was seen more than once but under ten times. The chain couples TRBV5-1 to TRBJ1-2, with 7 bases aligning to TRBD1. The CDR3 runs 17 residues. In germline, CDR1 is SGHRS, CDR2 YFSETQ. Germline trimming cut 2 bases from V and 7 bases from J; bases unmatched to any gene: 17. The CDR3 coding sequence is TGCGCCAGCAGCTTAGACGGAAAGGGCAGGGGGACGAGTGGCTACACCTTC. It encodes CASSLDGKGRGTSGYTF. The variable domain in full, with the rest retrieved from reference TRBV5-1 and TRBJ1-2, is KAGVTQTPRYLIKTRGQQVTLSCSPISGHRSVSWYQQTPGQGLQFLFEYFSETQRNKGNFPGRFSGRQFSNSRSEMNVSTLELGDSALYLCASSLDGKGRGTSGYTFGSGTRLTVV.

This clonotype was seen a handful of times. The chain couples TRBV5-1 to TRBJ1-6; 10 bases fit TRBD1. This CDR3 has 15 amino acids. Germline CDR1 and CDR2: SGHRS and YFSETQ. V was clipped by 3 bases and J by 10 bases; unmatched bases: 7. DNA of the CDR3: TGCGCCAGCAGCTGGGGACAGGGGATTAACTCACCCCTCCACTTT. Protein: CASSWGQGINSPLHF.

This clonotype has a handful of counts. The chain carries TRBV10-3 and TRBJ1-1, with D tentatively TRBD1 (5 bases). V lost 6 bases to trimming and J lost 2 bases, with 13 bases between them. Germline V gives CDR1 ENHRY, CDR2 SYGVKD. The CDR3 is made up of 14 amino acids. The CDR3 DNA follows: TGTGCCATCAGCCAGGGACCCCGAAACACTGAAGCTTTCTTT. Protein product: CAISQGPRNTEAFF.

The chain recombines TRBV7-3 with TRBJ2-1, with unresolved D. Trimming left V 5 bases short and J 0 bases short, with 14 bases between. CDR3 length: 16 residues. Germline CDR1 is SGHTA and CDR2 is FQGTGA. As DNA, the CDR3 is TGTGCCAGCAGCGTCTCCGGGCCTTACTCCTACAATGAGCAGTTCTTC. Translation: CASSVSGPYSYNEQFF.

This clonotype was seen more than once but under ten times. The chain links TRBV4-1 to TRBJ1-1; D might be TRBD1 (5 bases). The CDR3 is made up of 14 amino acids. Trimming cost V 6 bases and J 3 bases, with 14 bases left between them. Germline V lookup: CDR1 MGHRA, CDR2 YSYEKL. CDR3 in DNA: TGCGCCAGCAGTCCTGGGACGCTGGACACTGAAGCTTTCTTT. This sequence encodes CASSPGTLDTEAFF.

The chain couples TRBV4-2 to TRBJ1-4, with 10 nucleotides matching TRBD1. Germline values: CDR1 LGHNA, CDR2 YNFKEQ. J lost 5 bases, V lost 3 bases, and 0 bases had no gene match. There are 14 residues in the CDR3. CDR3 sequence: CASSQGQGNEKLFF. The CDR3 nucleotides are TGTGCCAGCAGCCAGGGACAGGGGAATGAAAAACTGTTTTTT.

The sample holds one count of this clonotype. V usage is TRBV6-2 or TRBV6-3 and J usage is TRBJ2-3; the D call may be TRBD1 or TRBD2 (6 bases each). Trimming pared 5 bases from V and 6 bases from J, leaving 12 bases between. The germline gives CDR1 MNHEY, CDR2 SVGEGT. The CDR3 spans 13 residues. CDR3 sequence: CASSVTGRDTQYF. The CDR3 DNA is TGTGCCAGCAGTGTTACAGGGAGGGATACGCAGTATTTT.

CDR3 amino acids: CASRGQEKARDTEAFF. The CDR3, as DNA: TGCGCCAGCAGAGGACAGGAGAAGGCGAGGGACACTGAAGCTTTCTTT. This chain joins TRBV4-3 and TRBJ1-1; TRBD1 agrees at 7 bases. The junction had 13 bases not matched to a gene; V was cut back by 6 bases and J by 3 bases. The germline gives CDR1 LGHNA, CDR2 YSLEER. The CDR3 totals 16 residues.